The 11 T cell receptor beta chains in this list originate from one sample, sequenced in a study of regulatory T cells in long-lasting Graves disease. Sequencing libraries for TCR beta were prepared with iRepertoire HTBI primers and Arm-PCR of CDR3 regions. MiXCR, applied by TCRdb to the multiplex PCR reads, yields one record per CDR3 protein. The sample carries some 450,000 distinct CDR3 sequences, about a sixth recorded once. Noted time point: newly diagnosed GD, antithyroid drugs for less than 3 months. Making the TCR library involved RNA that had been extracted from PBMCs. This same sample was also part of a study on T cells in Graves' hyperthyroidism and ophthalmopathy.

The sequences come from peripheral blood mononuclear cells (PBMCs), collected at new diagnosis, from a patient treated with antithyroid drugs. These receptors were collected from a woman aged 30 to 39 with Graves disease.

At least ten counts were recorded for this clonotype. The gene calls are TRBV29-1 and TRBJ2-1; no clear D. Germline lookup yields CDR1 SQVTM and CDR2 ANQGSEA. This CDR3 is 10 amino acids long. Between the trimmed V and J ends, which lost 5 bases and 10 bases, there was a span of 9 bases. The CDR3 sequence: CSVRRVEQFF. DNA for the CDR3: TGCAGCGTTCGCAGAGTCGAGCAGTTCTTC.

This clonotype has more than one count but fewer than ten. A much larger clone lies a single base off, so this may be a read error. Lacking the conserved final phenylalanine or tryptophan, this CDR3 likely reflects a read error. The chain links TRBV28 to TRBJ2-7, with 9 bases that match TRBD1. In germline, CDR1 is MDHEN, CDR2 SYDVKM. Trimming removed 8 bases from V and 3 bases from J; junction bases left unmatched: 8. The CDR3 is 14 amino acids. DNA of the CDR3: TGTGCCAGCGCAACGGGACAGGGTGACTACGAGCAGTACCTC. The encoded protein is CASATGQGDYEQYL.

This clonotype occurred a few times. This chain connects TRBV19 to TRBJ2-1; TRBD2 matches 8 bases. V lost 7 bases and J lost 5; bases outside the gene matches: 10. The CDR3 totals 15 residues. CDR1 LNHDA and CDR2 SQIVND come from the germline V gene (reference sequence). The CDR3 sequence: CASTFARGGNNEQFF. For the CDR3, the DNA is TGTGCCAGTACCTTTGCACGGGGGGGAAACAATGAGCAGTTCTTC. Together with reference TRBV19 and TRBJ2-1, the CDR3 gives the full variable domain: DGGITQSPKYLFRKEGQNVTLSCEQNLNHDAMYWYRQDPGQGLRLIYYSQIVNDFQKGDIAEGYSVSREKKESFPLTVTSAQKNPTAFYLCASTFARGGNNEQFFGPGTRLTVL.

This clonotype was seen ten or more times. The chain uses TRBV6-2 or TRBV6-3 and TRBJ2-7; TRBD2 might be the D (6 bases). The CDR3 totals 14 residues. Germline V gene lookup returns CDR1 MNHEY and CDR2 SVGEGT. The V and J ends lost 2 bases and 0 bases respectively, with 8 bases between them. The CDR3: CASSYRGFSYEQYF. CDR3 coding DNA: TGTGCCAGCAGTTACCGGGGGTTCTCCTACGAGCAGTACTTC.

The chain combines TRBV7-9 with TRBJ2-7; D call uncertain. V lost 4 bases to trimming and J lost 3 bases, with 10 bases between them. The CDR3 has 13 amino acids. Germline V gives CDR1 SEHNR, CDR2 FQNEAQ (reference sequence). CDR3 DNA sequence: TGTGCCAGCAGCTCGCGCCCTTTCTACGAGCAGTACTTC. This translates into CASSSRPFYEQYF.

This clonotype was recorded at least ten times. The V call is TRBV12-3 or TRBV12-4, the J call TRBJ1-2; TRBD1 matches at 7 bases. CDR3 length: 14 amino acids. J was trimmed by 4 bases and V by 7 bases; bases with no gene match: 9. CDR3 amino acids: CASTRDSLTYGYTF. CDR3 bases: TGTGCCAGCACCCGGGACAGCCTAACCTATGGCTACACCTTC.

This clonotype was seen a handful of times. V gene TRBV29-1 combines with J gene TRBJ2-1, with 7 bases fitting TRBD2. J lost 8 bases, V lost 0 bases, and 10 bases had no gene match. Germline V gene sequence: CDR1 SQVTM, CDR2 ANQGSEA. CDR3 length: 15 residues. The CDR3 DNA reads as TGCAGCGTTGAAGATCCGACTAGCAGTGGCGATGAGCAGTTCTTC. Amino acids: CSVEDPTSSGDEQFF.

This clonotype was detected many times. The V gene is TRBV29-1, the J gene TRBJ2-1, with 7 bases matching TRBD1. Unmatched junction bases numbered 4, after V lost 2 bases and J lost 3 bases. Germline-derived CDR1 and CDR2 are SQVTM and ANQGSEA. The CDR3 loop spans 14 amino acids. CDR3 amino acids: CSVEIGGLYNEQFF. The CDR3 DNA follows: TGCAGCGTTGAAATAGGGGGCCTCTACAATGAGCAGTTCTTC.

This clonotype occurred many times. The CDR3 region is CASSFIGPNYEQYF. The CDR3 DNA is TGCGCCAGCAGCTTTATAGGGCCGAACTACGAGCAGTACTTC. The rearrangement uses TRBV5-1 and TRBJ2-7, with unresolved D. CDR1 is SGHRS, CDR2 YFSETQ, per germline. CDR3 length equals 14 residues. Trimming took 2 bases from V and 3 from J, leaving 12 bases between them.

In this sample, this clonotype turned up many times. The chain has TRBV13 and TRBJ1-2; D gene uncertain. V lost 2 bases to trimming and J lost 3 bases, with 10 bases between them. This CDR3 is 14 amino acids long. Germline lookup yields CDR1 PRHDT and CDR2 FYEKMQ (reference sequence). The CDR3 here is CASSLQEADYGYTF. Written as DNA, the CDR3 is TGTGCCAGCAGCTTACAGGAGGCGGACTATGGCTACACCTTC.

The chain is built from TRBV20-1 and TRBJ1-2; TRBD1 matches at 7 bases. The CDR3 spans 15 residues. V shed 1 base, J shed 4 bases, and the junction held 9 bases outside the gene matches. Germline CDR1 reads DFQATT; CDR2 reads SNEGSKA (reference sequence). The CDR3: CSARGLGQAGYGYTF. The CDR3 DNA reads as TGCAGTGCTAGAGGTTTAGGACAGGCTGGCTATGGCTACACCTTC.